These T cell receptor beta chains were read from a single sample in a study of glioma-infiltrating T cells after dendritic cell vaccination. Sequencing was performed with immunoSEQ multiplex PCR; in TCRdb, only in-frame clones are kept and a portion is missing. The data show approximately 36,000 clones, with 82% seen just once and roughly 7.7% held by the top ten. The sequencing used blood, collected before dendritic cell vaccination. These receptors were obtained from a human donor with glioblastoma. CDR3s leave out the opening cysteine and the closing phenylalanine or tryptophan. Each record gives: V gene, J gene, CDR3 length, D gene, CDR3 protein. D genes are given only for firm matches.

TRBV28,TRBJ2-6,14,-,ASSSTRVSGANVLT
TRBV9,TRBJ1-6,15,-,ASSGGPRYLYNSPLH
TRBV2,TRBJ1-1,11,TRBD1,ASRVDRDTEAF
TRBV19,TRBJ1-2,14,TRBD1,ASSIDTRDRVFGYT
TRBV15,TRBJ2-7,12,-,ATSRELQGYEQY
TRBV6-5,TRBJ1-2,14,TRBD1,ASSYLNRGQGYGYT
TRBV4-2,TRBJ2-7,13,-,ASSQDRGSTYEQY
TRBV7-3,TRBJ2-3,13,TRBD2,ASSYSGGALDTQY
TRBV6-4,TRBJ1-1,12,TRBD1,ASSDSNRGTEAF
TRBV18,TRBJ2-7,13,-,ASSPAGVGTYEQY
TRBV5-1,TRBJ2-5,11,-,ASSLVAQETQY
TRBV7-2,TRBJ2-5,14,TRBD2,ASTETSGGAGETQY
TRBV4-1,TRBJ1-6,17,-,ASSQEVGRAVTYNSPLH
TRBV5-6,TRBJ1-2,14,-,ASSLPAGAHIDGYT
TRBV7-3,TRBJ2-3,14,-,ASSFEPGPGTDTQY
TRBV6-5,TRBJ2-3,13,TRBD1,ASSYSGQGTDTQY
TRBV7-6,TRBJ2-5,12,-,ASSLDGGGETQY
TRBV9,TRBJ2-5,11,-,ASSVDPRETQY
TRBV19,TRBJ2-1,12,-,ASSWGLINNEQF
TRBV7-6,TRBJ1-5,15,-,ASSLNGGLDSNQPQH
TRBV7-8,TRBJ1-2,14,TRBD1,ASSLARGVRDYGYT
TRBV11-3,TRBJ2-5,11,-,ASSFAGEETQY
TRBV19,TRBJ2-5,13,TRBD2,ASSINRGGRETQY
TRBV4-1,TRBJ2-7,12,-,ASSHSGDGNEQY
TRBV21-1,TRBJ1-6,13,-,ASSKWLTLNSPLH
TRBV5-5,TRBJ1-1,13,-,ASSPWTALNTEAF
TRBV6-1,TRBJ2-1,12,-,ASSEARPYNEQF
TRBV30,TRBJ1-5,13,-,AWTPRGWSNQPQH
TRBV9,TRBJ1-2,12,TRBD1,ASSAGQGAYGYT
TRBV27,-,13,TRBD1,ASSATGDPFYEQY